The clone carrying this TCR beta chain was seen many times. Antigen specificity is unknown. Every TCR cDNA molecule bore its own unique molecular identifier. Via MiXCR, TCRdb re-called the 5' RACE reads, giving one row per CDR3 protein. The sample shows 13,000 or so distinct CDR3 sequences, approximately 4% of them seen only once. CDR3 length: 14 amino acids. CDR1 and CDR2 (germline): SGHRS, YFSETQ. Deletions cut 0 bases from V and 4 bases from J, with 9 bases between. Stated time point: sample taken at primary tumor resection. Extraction of whole RNA from tumor, nontumor lung or frozen PBMC preceded unsorted sequencing. This record belongs to a study of spatial heterogeneity in lung cancer. Whole-study context: Beta-chain sequences consistently outnumbered alpha-chain sequences in detection. Overall study findings and caveats: In blood, ubiquitous expanded tumor TCRs appeared more at resection than follow-up.

The clonotype originates from a male donor with early-stage non-small cell lung cancer. Sequenced material: PBMCs, taken at surgery. The chain joins TRBV5-1 to TRBJ2-3; no reliable D call. As DNA, the CDR3 is TGCGCCAGCAGCTTGGAAAGGGAAGCAGATACGCAGTATTTT. This gives the protein CASSLEREADTQYF.